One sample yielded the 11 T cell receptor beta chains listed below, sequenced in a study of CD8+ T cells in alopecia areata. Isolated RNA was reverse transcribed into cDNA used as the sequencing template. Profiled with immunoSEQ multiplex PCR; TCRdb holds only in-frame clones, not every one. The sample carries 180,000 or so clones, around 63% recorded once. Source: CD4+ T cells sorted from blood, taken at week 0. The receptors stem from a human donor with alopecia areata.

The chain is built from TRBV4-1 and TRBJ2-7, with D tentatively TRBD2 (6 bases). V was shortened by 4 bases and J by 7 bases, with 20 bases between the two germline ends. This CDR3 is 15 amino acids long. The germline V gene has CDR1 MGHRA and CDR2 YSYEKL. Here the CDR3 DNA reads TGCGCCAGCAGCCCCACGGGGGTAGGGTTTGGGGAGCAGTACTTC. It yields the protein CASSPTGVGFGEQYF.

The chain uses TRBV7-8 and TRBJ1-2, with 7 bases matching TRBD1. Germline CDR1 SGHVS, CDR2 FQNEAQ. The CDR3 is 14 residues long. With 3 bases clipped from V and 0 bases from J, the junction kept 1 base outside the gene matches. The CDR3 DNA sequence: TGTGCCAGCAGCTTGGGACAGTCTAACTATGGCTACACCTTC. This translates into CASSLGQSNYGYTF. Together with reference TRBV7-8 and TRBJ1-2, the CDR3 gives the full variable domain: GAGVSQSPRYKVAKRGQDVALRCDPISGHVSLFWYQQALGQGPEFLTYFQNEAQLDKSGLPSDRFFAERPEGSVSTLKIQRTQQEDSAVYLCASSLGQSNYGYTFGSGTRLTVV.

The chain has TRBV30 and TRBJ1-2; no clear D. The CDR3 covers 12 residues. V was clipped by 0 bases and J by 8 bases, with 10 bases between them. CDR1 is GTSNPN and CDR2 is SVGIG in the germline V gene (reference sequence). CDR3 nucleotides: TGTGCCTGGAGTGTACTTACAGTGGGCTACACCTTC. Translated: CAWSVLTVGYTF.

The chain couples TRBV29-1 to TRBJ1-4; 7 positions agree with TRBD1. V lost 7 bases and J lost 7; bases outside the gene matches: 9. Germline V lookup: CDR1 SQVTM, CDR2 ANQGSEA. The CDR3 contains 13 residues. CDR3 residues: CSAEGAWSEKLFF. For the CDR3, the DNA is TGCAGCGCTGAGGGGGCTTGGAGTGAAAAACTGTTTTTT. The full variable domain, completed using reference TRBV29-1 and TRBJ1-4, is SAVISQKPSRDICQRGTSLTIQCQVDSQVTMMFWYRQQPGQSLTLIATANQGSEATYESGFVIDKFPISRPNLTFSTLTVSNMSPEDSSIYLCSAEGAWSEKLFFGSGTQLSVL.

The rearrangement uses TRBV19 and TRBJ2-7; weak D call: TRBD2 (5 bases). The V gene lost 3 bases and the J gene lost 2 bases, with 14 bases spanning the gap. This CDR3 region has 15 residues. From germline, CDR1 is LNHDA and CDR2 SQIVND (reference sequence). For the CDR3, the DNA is TGTGCCAGTAGTATCGGATCTGGAGGCGCCTACGAGCAGTACTTC. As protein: CASSIGSGGAYEQYF. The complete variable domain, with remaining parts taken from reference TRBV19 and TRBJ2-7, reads DGGITQSPKYLFRKEGQNVTLSCEQNLNHDAMYWYRQDPGQGLRLIYYSQIVNDFQKGDIAEGYSVSREKKESFPLTVTSAQKNPTAFYLCASSIGSGGAYEQYFGPGTRLTVT.

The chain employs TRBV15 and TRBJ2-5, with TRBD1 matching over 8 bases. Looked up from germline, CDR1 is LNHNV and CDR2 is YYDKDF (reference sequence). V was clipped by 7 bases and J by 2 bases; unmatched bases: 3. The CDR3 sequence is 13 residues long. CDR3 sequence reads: CATTGQGQETQYF. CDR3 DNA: TGTGCCACCACTGGACAGGGACAAGAGACCCAGTACTTC.

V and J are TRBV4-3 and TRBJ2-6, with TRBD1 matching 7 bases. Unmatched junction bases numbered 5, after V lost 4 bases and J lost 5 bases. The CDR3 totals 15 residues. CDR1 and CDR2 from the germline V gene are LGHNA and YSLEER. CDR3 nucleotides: TGCGCCAGCAGCCGGGACAGAACTAGGGCCAACGTCCTGACTTTC. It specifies CASSRDRTRANVLTF.

CDR3 sequence reads: CASSGTVSTGELFF. In DNA form, the CDR3 reads TGTGCCAGCAGCGGGACAGTAAGCACCGGGGAGCTGTTTTTT. The chain has TRBV5-4 and TRBJ2-2; 7 nucleotides align to TRBD1. The CDR3 is made up of 14 amino acids. The germline CDR1 and CDR2 sequences are SGHNT and YYREEE (reference sequence). After removal of 4 bases from V and 4 bases from J, the junction contained 4 bases not matched to a gene. Filled out from reference TRBV5-4 and TRBJ2-2, the complete variable domain reads ETGVTQSPTHLIKTRGQQVTLRCSSQSGHNTVSWYQQALGQGPQFIFQYYREEENGRGNFPPRFSGLQFPNYSSELNVNALELDDSALYLCASSGTVSTGELFFGEGSRLTVL.

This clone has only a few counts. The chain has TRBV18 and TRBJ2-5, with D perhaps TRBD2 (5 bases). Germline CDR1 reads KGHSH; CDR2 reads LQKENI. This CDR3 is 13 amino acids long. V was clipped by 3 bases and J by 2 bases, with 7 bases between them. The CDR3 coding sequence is TGTGCCAGCTCACCCCCGGGGCAAGAGACCCAGTACTTC. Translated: CASSPPGQETQYF.

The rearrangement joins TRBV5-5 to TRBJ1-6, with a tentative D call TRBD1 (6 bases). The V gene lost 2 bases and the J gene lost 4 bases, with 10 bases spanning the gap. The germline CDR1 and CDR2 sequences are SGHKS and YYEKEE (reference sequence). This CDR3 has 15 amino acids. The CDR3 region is CASSFGTGYNSPLHF. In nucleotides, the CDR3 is TGTGCCAGCAGCTTTGGTACAGGGTATAATTCACCCCTCCACTTT.

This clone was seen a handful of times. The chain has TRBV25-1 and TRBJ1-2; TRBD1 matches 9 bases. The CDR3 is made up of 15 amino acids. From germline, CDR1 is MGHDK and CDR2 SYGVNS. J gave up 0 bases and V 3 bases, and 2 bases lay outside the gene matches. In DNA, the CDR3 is TGTGCCAGCAGTGATTGGGACAGGGCTAACTATGGCTACACCTTC. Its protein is CASSDWDRANYGYTF.